The T cell receptor beta chain under discussion was sequenced for a study of regulatory T cells in long-lasting Graves disease. This clonotype was seen at least ten times. Indicated time point: newly diagnosed GD, antithyroid drugs for less than 3 months. PBMCs provided the RNA from which the TCR library was made. Arm-PCR of CDR3 regions with iRepertoire HTBI primers generated TCR beta libraries. From the multiplex PCR reads, TCRdb called clonotypes with MiXCR, one entry per CDR3 protein. The sample lists hundreds of thousands of distinct CDR3 sequences; about 17% were seen once. V was pared by 4 bases and J by 0 bases, with 13 bases between. Per germline, CDR1 MNHNS and CDR2 SASEGT. The CDR3 length is 16 residues. The data were also submitted as part of a second study, on T cells in Graves' hyperthyroidism and ophthalmopathy. Turning to that study: In the first-round RT-PCR of the TCR CDR3, the HTBI primer set was used. Ophthalmopathy was predicted by the model a median of roughly 6.6 months ahead of onset.

This clonotype originated in a woman under 40 with Graves disease. The chain is built from TRBV6-1 and TRBJ1-5, with D possibly being TRBD1 (6 bases). The sequenced sample was peripheral blood mononuclear cells (PBMCs), obtained at new diagnosis, from a patient treated with antithyroid drugs. CDR3 nucleotide sequence: TGTGCCAGCAGTGGCCGGACAGAAATTAGCAATCAGCCCCAGCATTTT. Protein sequence: CASSGRTEISNQPQHF.